A selection of T cell receptor beta chains follows, all from one sample in a study of cytomegalovirus exposure and HLA in healthy donors. The assay was immunoSEQ multiplex PCR, and TCRdb's table has in-frame clones only and misses some. The sample holds about 280,000 clones, 88% seen once. The sequencing input was PBMCs. The receptor set was obtained from a woman aged 18-29 years in good health and CMV-seronegative. Each CDR3 is given with its conserved first and last residue. Fields, in order: CDR3 length, D gene, J gene, clone size, V gene, CDR3 protein, CDR3 DNA. A D gene is named only where the DNA matches it firmly. Clone size appears in some rows only: once, few, many, or a class for an expanded clone.

>15|.|TRBJ2-7|.|TRBV6-1
CASSFVSEKSYEQYF
TGTGCCAGCAGTTTTGTGTCGGAGAAGAGCTACGAGCAGTACTTC
>15|TRBD1|TRBJ2-4|.|TRBV28
CASSHPGGAKNIQYF
TGTGCCAGCAGTCACCCAGGGGGTGCCAAAAACATTCAGTACTTC
>14|.|TRBJ2-3|.|TRBV9
CASSVSAERDTQYF
TGTGCCAGCAGCGTATCAGCGGAGCGAGATACGCAGTATTTT
>14|.|TRBJ2-3|.|TRBV5-4
CASSGAAGADTQYF
TGTGCCAGCAGTGGAGCGGCCGGGGCAGATACGCAGTATTTT
>19|TRBD2|TRBJ2-2|.|TRBV5-6
CASSWAVVAGGLGTGELFF
TGTGCCAGCAGCTGGGCTGTGGTAGCGGGAGGTCTGGGCACCGGGGAGCTGTTTTTT
>14|.|TRBJ1-2|.|TRBV6-5
CASSYGDTYYGYTF
TGTGCCAGCAGTTACGGGGACACCTACTATGGCTACACCTTC
>16|.|TRBJ1-2|.|TRBV6-4
CASSDSSDTPGHGYTF
TGTGCCAGCAGTGACTCGAGTGACACACCAGGCCATGGCTACACCTTC
>15|.|TRBJ2-7|.|TRBV6-5
CASRKGTQNLPGQYF
TGTGCCAGCAGAAAAGGGACACAAAATCTCCCTGGGCAGTACTTC
>15|TRBD1|TRBJ1-5|.|TRBV11-2
CASSQGGYSNQPQHF
TGTGCCAGCAGCCAGGGGGGATATAGCAATCAGCCCCAGCATTTT
>15|TRBD1|TRBJ1-1|once|TRBV5-1
CASSIPGQGATEAFF
TGCGCCAGCAGCATACCGGGACAGGGGGCTACTGAAGCTTTCTTT
>14|.|TRBJ1-1|.|TRBV28
CASSFGGRDTEAFF
TGTGCCAGCAGTTTTGGAGGGAGGGACACTGAAGCTTTCTTT
>14|TRBD1|TRBJ2-7|.|TRBV19
CASSLPGQGGEQYF
TGTGCCAGTAGTTTACCGGGACAGGGTGGCGAGCAGTACTTC
>14|.|TRBJ2-7|.|TRBV27
CASSLGEVGYEQYF
TGTGCCAGCAGTCTAGGGGAGGTTGGCTACGAGCAGTACTTC
>13|TRBD1|TRBJ1-5|.|TRBV28
CASSPGGRQPQHF
TGTGCCAGCAGCCCAGGGGGCCGCCAGCCCCAGCATTTT
>12|.|TRBJ1-4|.|TRBV5-3
CARWPPDEKLFF
TGTGCCAGATGGCCGCCAGATGAAAAACTGTTTTTT
>16|TRBD2|TRBJ2-3|.|TRBV11-2
CASSSVAGVSTDTQYF
TGTGCCAGCAGCTCGGTGGCGGGAGTCTCGACAGATACGCAGTATTTT
>17|TRBD2|TRBJ2-1|.|TRBV4-2
CASSQDPGLAEYNEQFF
TGTGCCAGCAGCCAAGATCCGGGACTAGCGGAGTACAATGAGCAGTTCTTC
>15|TRBD1|TRBJ1-6|.|TRBV6-5
CASSSSGTVNSPLHF
TGTGCCAGCAGTTCAAGTGGGACAGTAAATTCACCCCTCCACTTT
>18|.|TRBJ1-5|.|TRBV28
CASTPPGHSPQSGQPQHF
TGTGCCAGCACCCCCCCGGGACACTCGCCTCAGTCTGGTCAGCCCCAGCATTTT
>12|.|TRBJ2-7|.|TRBV7-2
CASSRGGYEQYF
TGTGCCAGCAGCCGAGGGGGCTACGAGCAGTACTTC
>15|.|TRBJ2-3|.|TRBV4-3
CASSQVSGDTDTQYF
TGCGCCAGCAGCCAAGTCAGCGGCGACACAGATACGCAGTATTTT
>13|.|TRBJ1-4|.|TRBV6-5
CASRRGREGKLFF
TGTGCCAGCAGGCGGGGGCGCGAAGGAAAACTGTTTTTT
>10|.|TRBJ1-6|few|TRBV27
CASTPSPLHF
TGTGCCAGCACCCCCTCGCCCCTCCACTTT
>16|TRBD2|TRBJ2-3|.|TRBV27
CASSLSLAGGTDTQYF
TGTGCCAGCAGTTTATCTCTAGCGGGAGGCACAGATACGCAGTATTTT
>13|.|TRBJ2-7|.|TRBV28
CAGSRDGSYEQYF
TGTGCCGGTTCGCGGGATGGCTCCTACGAGCAGTACTTC
>14|TRBD1|TRBJ1-5|.|TRBV28
CASSYGTENQPQHF
TGTGCCAGCAGCTATGGGACAGAGAATCAGCCCCAGCATTTT
>14|TRBD2|TRBJ2-7|few|TRBV28
CASSPLGGTYEQYF
TGTGCCAGCAGTCCTTTGGGGGGGACCTACGAGCAGTACTTC
>15|.|TRBJ1-4|.|TRBV2
CASSEALSIHEKLFF
TGTGCCAGCAGTGAAGCGCTTAGTATTCATGAAAAACTGTTTTTT
>13|.|TRBJ2-7|.|TRBV27
CASNIRLGYEQYF
TGTGCCAGCAACATTCGCCTTGGTTACGAGCAGTACTTC
>12|.|TRBJ2-1|.|TRBV28
CASSSEGYEQFF
TGTGCCAGCAGTTCCGAGGGATATGAGCAGTTCTTC
>13|.|TRBJ2-1|.|TRBV25-1
CASTGSSYNEQFF
TGTGCCAGCACCGGGAGCTCCTACAATGAGCAGTTCTTC
>14|TRBD2|TRBJ2-1|.|TRBV7-9
CASSFLLAGDEQFF
TGTGCCAGCAGCTTCTTGTTAGCGGGAGATGAGCAGTTCTTC
>17|.|TRBJ1-5|.|TRBV19
CASSILTGFRSNQPQHF
TGTGCCAGTAGTATTCTTACAGGGTTTAGGAGCAATCAGCCCCAGCATTTT
>13|TRBD1|TRBJ1-2|.|TRBV29-1
CSVPGGQGYGYTF
TGCAGCGTTCCTGGGGGACAGGGCTATGGCTACACCTTC
>15|.|TRBJ1-5|.|TRBV28
CASSPQGKGNQPQHF
TGTGCCAGCAGTCCGCAGGGGAAGGGCAATCAGCCCCAGCATTTT
>15|TRBD1|TRBJ2-3|.|TRBV13
CASSSTGTGIDTQYF
TGTGCCAGCAGCTCGACAGGGACAGGGATAGATACGCAGTATTTT
>13|TRBD2|TRBJ2-1|.|TRBV27
CASSEAPRGGQFF
TGTGCCAGCAGCGAAGCCCCGCGGGGGGGGCAGTTCTTC
>15|.|TRBJ2-2|.|TRBV5-8
CASSLVRPNTGELFF
TGTGCCAGCAGCTTGGTCAGGCCGAACACCGGGGAGCTGTTTTTT
>14|.|TRBJ2-2|.|TRBV11-3
CASSLVADTGELFF
TGTGCCAGCAGCTTAGTAGCAGACACCGGGGAGCTGTTTTTT
>13|.|TRBJ2-5|.|TRBV2
CASSESRLETQYF
TGTGCCAGCAGTGAAAGTAGACTCGAGACCCAGTACTTC
>13|TRBD2|TRBJ2-1|.|TRBV18
CASSPSSGNEQFF
TGTGCCAGCTCACCTTCTAGCGGCAATGAGCAGTTCTTC
>13|.|TRBJ2-7|few|TRBV18
CASSPGGYGEQYF
TGTGCCAGCTCACCAGGGGGGTACGGCGAGCAGTACTTC
>13|.|TRBJ1-5|.|TRBV2
CASSERSNQPQHF
TGTGCCAGCAGTGAGCGTTCCAATCAGCCCCAGCATTTT
>13|.|TRBJ2-7|.|TRBV6-1
CASSDRVGLEQYF
TGTGCCAGCAGTGACAGGGTGGGGCTCGAGCAGTACTTC